The 4 T cell receptor beta chains in this list originate from one sample, sequenced in a study of Graves' ophthalmopathy and Graves' hyperthyroidism. The study amplified TCR beta CDR3 regions using RNA transcripts. After a first-round RT-PCR with HTBI primers, a second-round multiplex PCR was run. TCRdb recomputed calls from the multiplex PCR reads with MiXCR, one row per CDR3 protein. There are hundreds of thousands of distinct CDR3 sequences in the sample; around 45% occur only once, and approximately 51% lies in the top ten. Sequences were obtained from peripheral blood. The source is an adult man with Graves' ophthalmopathy.

This clonotype appeared a few times. The V gene is TRBV7-2, the J gene TRBJ1-6, with TRBD1 as a possible D gene (5 bases). Germline CDR1 is SGHTA and CDR2 is FQGNSA. Trimming took 4 bases from V and 7 from J, leaving 8 bases between them. The CDR3 loop spans 13 amino acids. The CDR3 bases are TGTGCCAGCAGCTCACGGGGGAATTCACCCCTCCACTTT. Its translation is CASSSRGNSPLHF.

The chain links TRBV6-1 to TRBJ2-7; 10 nucleotides line up with TRBD1. The CDR3 is 14 amino acids. V was pared by 5 bases and J by 7 bases, with 8 bases of the junction left unmatched. The germline gives CDR1 MNHNS, CDR2 SASEGT. The CDR3 region is CASSLGTGVEEQYF. CDR3 bases: TGTGCCAGCAGTCTAGGGACAGGGGTTGAGGAGCAGTACTTC.

The V gene is TRBV7-9, the J gene TRBJ2-3; D possibly uses TRBD1 or TRBD2 (5 bases each). CDR3 length: 11 residues. From germline, CDR1 is SEHNR and CDR2 FQNEAQ (reference sequence). Between the trimmed V and J ends, which lost 8 bases and 6 bases, there was a span of 9 bases. The CDR3 protein is CASDRGDTQYF. For the CDR3, the DNA is TGTGCCAGCGACAGAGGGGATACGCAGTATTTT. The full variable domain, in which reference TRBV7-9 and TRBJ2-3 provide the parts outside the CDR3, is DTGVSQNPRHKITKRGQNVTFRCDPISEHNRLYWYRQTLGQGPEFLTYFQNEAQLEKSRLLSDRFSAERPKGSFSTLEIQRTEQGDSAMYLCASDRGDTQYFGPGTRLTVL.

There are a few counts of this clonotype. V and J are TRBV29-1 and TRBJ2-7; D not certain. The CDR3 has 11 amino acids. V lost 0 bases, J lost 3 bases, and 3 bases lay in between. Germline V lookup: CDR1 SQVTM, CDR2 ANQGSEA. CDR3 nucleotides: TGCAGCGTTGAAGATTTCTACGAGCAGTACTTC. This sequence encodes CSVEDFYEQYF.